This T cell receptor (beta chain) comes out of a study of cytomegalovirus exposure and HLA in healthy donors. Study-level findings and limits: Serostatus for CMV was the only available immune exposure information.

V dropped 5 bases and J dropped 0; count of bases not matched to a gene: 7. CDR3 length: 14 residues. CDR1 and CDR2 (germline): GTSNPN, SVGIG (reference sequence). With 60 Vbeta and 13 Jbeta primers, the PCR was carried out. Produced via immunoSEQ multiplex PCR; TCRdb's table is partial and in-frame only. This table holds 150,000 to 200,000 clones, approximately 82% found once. This clone appeared a few times. Its specificity is not known. The source of this sequence is a woman aged 40 to 50 in good health and CMV-seropositive. Sequenced sample: PBMCs. The rearrangement joins TRBV30 to TRBJ2-7; 7 bases fit TRBD1. The CDR3 nucleotides are TGTGCCTGGGACCCGAGGGGGCCCTCCTACGAGCAGTACTTC. As protein: CAWDPRGPSYEQYF.